Below, one T cell receptor beta chain is given with its context. The source of the sample is a study of blood T cell repertoires in COVID-19. About the study: Samples representing acute and convalescent COVID-19 were sourced from the United States, Italy and Spain. T cells, B-cell-depleted T cells, or PBMCs provided the cDNA or gDNA that served as material.

As originally analysed: Estimation of nucleated cell counts relied on the amplification of reference gene primers. Using immunoSEQ multiplex PCR, the repertoire was profiled, and TCRdb retains in-frame clones only, with some absent. Clone size and V and J calls were adopted from that table, with D and trimming inferred from the DNA. The sample lists about 99,000 clones, around 84% occurring once. Sequencing was done on a sample of peripheral blood. This receptor was taken from a man between 65 and 79 years old with active or convalescent COVID-19.

This CDR3 is CASSLGGQAYGYTF. The CDR3 nucleotides read TGTGCCAGCAGCTTAGGGGGACAGGCCTATGGCTACACCTTC. The rearrangement joins TRBV5-6 to TRBJ1-2; 8 bases are shared with TRBD1. Trimming removed 2 bases from V and 4 bases from J; junction bases left unmatched: 4. Germline CDR1 and CDR2: SGHDT and YYEEEE. This CDR3 comprises 14 residues.